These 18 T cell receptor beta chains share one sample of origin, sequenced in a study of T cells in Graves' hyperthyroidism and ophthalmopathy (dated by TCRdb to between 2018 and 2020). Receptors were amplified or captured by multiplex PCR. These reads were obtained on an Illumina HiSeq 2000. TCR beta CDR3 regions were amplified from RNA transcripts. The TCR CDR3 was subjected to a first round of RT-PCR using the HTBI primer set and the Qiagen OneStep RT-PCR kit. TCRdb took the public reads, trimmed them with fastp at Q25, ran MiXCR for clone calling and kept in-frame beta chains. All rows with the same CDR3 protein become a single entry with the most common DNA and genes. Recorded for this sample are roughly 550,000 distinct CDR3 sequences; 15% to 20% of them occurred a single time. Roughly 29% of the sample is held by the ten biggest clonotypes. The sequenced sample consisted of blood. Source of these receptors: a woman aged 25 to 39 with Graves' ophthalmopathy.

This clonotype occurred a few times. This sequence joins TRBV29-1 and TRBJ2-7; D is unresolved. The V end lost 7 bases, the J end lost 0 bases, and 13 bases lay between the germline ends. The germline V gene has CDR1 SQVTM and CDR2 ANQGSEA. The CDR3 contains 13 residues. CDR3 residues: CSALHLSSYEQYF. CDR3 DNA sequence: TGCAGCGCTCTGCACCTGAGCTCCTACGAGCAGTACTTC.

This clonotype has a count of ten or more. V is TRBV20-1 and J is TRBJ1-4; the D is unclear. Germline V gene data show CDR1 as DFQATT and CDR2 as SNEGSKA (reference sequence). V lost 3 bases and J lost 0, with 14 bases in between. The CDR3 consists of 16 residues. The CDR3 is CSARRISDPTNEKLFF. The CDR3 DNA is TGCAGTGCTAGGAGGATTTCAGATCCAACTAATGAAAAACTGTTTTTT.

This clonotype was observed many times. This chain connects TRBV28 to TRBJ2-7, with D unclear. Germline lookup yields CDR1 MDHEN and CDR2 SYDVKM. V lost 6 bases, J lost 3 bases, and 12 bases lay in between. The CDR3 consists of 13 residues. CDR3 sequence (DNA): TGTGCCAGCAGAATTACCGGAAGCTACGAGCAGTACTTC. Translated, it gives CASRITGSYEQYF.

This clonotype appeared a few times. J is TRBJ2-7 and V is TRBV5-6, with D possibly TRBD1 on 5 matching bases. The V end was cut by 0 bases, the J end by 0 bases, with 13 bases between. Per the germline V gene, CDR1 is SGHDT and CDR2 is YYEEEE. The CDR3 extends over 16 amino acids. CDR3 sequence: CASSLGGRVLSYEQYF. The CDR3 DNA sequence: TGTGCCAGCAGCTTGGGGGGCAGGGTACTCTCCTACGAGCAGTACTTC. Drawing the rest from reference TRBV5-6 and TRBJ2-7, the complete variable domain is DAGVTQSPTHLIKTRGQQVTLRCSPKSGHDTVSWYQQALGQGPQFIFQYYEEEERQRGNFPDRFSGHQFPNYSSELNVNALLLGDSALYLCASSLGGRVLSYEQYFGPGTRLTVT.

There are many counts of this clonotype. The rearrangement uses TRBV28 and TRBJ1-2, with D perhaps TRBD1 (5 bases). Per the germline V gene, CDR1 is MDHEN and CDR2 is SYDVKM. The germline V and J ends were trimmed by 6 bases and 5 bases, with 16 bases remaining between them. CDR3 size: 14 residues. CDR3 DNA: TGTGCCAGCAGGTGGGGCGGAGCCGCATATGGCTACACCTTC. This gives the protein CASRWGGAAYGYTF.

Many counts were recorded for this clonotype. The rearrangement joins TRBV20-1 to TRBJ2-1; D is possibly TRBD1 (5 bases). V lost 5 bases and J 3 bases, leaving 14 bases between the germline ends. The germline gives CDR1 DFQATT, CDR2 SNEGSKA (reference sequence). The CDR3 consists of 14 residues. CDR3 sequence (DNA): TGCAGTGCTGGACCTAAACAGGACTACAATGAGCAGTTCTTC. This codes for CSAGPKQDYNEQFF.

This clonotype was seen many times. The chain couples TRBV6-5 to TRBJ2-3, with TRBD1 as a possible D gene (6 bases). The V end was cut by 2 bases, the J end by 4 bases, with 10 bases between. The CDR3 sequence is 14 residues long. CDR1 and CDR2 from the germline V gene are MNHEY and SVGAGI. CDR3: CASSYDRTSDTQYF. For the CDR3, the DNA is TGTGCCAGCAGTTACGACAGGACCTCAGATACGCAGTATTTT.

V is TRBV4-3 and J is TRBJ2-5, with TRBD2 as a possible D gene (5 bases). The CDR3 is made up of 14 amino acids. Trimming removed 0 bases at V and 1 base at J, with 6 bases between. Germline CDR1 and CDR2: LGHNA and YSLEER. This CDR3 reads CASSQDGSQETQYF. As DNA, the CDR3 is TGCGCCAGCAGCCAAGATGGGAGCCAAGAGACCCAGTACTTC.

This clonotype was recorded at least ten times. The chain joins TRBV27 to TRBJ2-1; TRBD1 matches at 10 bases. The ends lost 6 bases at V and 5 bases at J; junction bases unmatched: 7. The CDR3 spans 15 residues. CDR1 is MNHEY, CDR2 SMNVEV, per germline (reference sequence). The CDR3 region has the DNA TGTGCCAGCAGCAAGACAGGGGGCCTGAACAATGAGCAGTTCTTC. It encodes CASSKTGGLNNEQFF.

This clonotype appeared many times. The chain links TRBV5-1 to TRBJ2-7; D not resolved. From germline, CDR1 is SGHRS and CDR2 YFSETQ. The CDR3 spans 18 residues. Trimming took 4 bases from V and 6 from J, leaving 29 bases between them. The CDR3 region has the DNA TGCGCCAGCAGCCCCCGATTGGACCCGATCCTCCATCAATTCGAGCAGTACTTC. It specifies CASSPRLDPILHQFEQYF.

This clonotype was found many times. CDR3 in amino acids: CASSRRTSGDEQFF. CDR3 in DNA: TGTGCCAGCAGTCGACGGACTAGCGGGGATGAGCAGTTCTTC. The rearrangement uses TRBV28 and TRBJ2-1, with 12 bases lining up with TRBD2. From germline, CDR1 is MDHEN and CDR2 SYDVKM. V lost 5 bases to trimming and J lost 8 bases; unmatched junction nucleotides: 4. This CDR3 region has 14 residues.

The CDR3 nucleotides read TGTGCCAGCGAGGTCCCCTACTACGAGCAGTACTTC. Translated: CASEVPYYEQYF. V usage is TRBV7-2 and J usage is TRBJ2-7; D not certain. Trimming took off 8 bases at V and 3 bases at J, with 11 bases between the two ends. The CDR3 sequence is 12 residues long. The germline V gene encodes CDR1 SGHTA and CDR2 FQGNSA. Based on the CDR3 plus reference TRBV7-2 and TRBJ2-7, the full variable domain is GAGVSQSPSNKVTEKGKDVELRCDPISGHTALYWYRQSLGQGLEFLIYFQGNSAPDKSGLPSDRFSAERTGGSVSTLTIQRTQQEDSAVYLCASEVPYYEQYFGPGTRLTVT.

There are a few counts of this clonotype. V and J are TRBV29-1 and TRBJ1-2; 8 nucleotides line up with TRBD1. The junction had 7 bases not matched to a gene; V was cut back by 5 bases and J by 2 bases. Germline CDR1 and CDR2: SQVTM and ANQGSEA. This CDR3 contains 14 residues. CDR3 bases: TGCAGCGTTCGTTGGACAGGGACAAACTATGGCTACACCTTC. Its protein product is CSVRWTGTNYGYTF.

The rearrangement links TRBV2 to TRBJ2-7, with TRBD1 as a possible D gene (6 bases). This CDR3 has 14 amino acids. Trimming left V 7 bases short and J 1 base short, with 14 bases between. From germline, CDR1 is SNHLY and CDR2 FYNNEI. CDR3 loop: CASKDRTRSYEQYF. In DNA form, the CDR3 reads TGTGCCAGCAAAGACAGGACAAGGTCCTACGAGCAGTACTTC.

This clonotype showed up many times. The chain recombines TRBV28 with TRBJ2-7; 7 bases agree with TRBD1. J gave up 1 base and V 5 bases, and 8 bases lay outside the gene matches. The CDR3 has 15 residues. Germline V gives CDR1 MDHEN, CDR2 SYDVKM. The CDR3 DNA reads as TGTGCCAGCAGTCTCGGGACAGTTGTTTCCTACGAGCAGTACTTC. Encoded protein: CASSLGTVVSYEQYF.

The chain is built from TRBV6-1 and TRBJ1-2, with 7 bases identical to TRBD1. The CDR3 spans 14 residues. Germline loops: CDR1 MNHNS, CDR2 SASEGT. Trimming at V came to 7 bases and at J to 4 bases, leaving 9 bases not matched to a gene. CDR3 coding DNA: TGTGCCAGCACCAAGGGGGCGCTGAGCTATGGCTACACCTTC. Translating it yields CASTKGALSYGYTF.

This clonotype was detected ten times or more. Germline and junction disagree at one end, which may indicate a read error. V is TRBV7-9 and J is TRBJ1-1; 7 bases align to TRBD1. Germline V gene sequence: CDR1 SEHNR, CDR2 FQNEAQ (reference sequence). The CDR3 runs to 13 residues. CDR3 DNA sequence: TGCGCCAGCAGCCCAACAGGGGTCACTGAAGCTTTCTTT. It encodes CASSPTGVTEAFF.

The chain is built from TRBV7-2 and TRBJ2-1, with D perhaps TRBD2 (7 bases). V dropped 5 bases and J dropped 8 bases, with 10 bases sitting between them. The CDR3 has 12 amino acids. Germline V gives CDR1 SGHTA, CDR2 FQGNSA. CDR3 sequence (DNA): TGTGCCAGCAGCGGGAGGGGGGATGAGCAGTTCTTC. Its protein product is CASSGRGDEQFF.